This T cell receptor beta chain was found in a study of shared clonotypes between healthy human individuals (TCRdb year 2020). Notes on the research overall: A couple of women and three men aged 18 to 49 years were included in the cohort. The study deeply sequenced blood TCR repertoires of roughly five healthy adults to estimate repertoire size and the extent of clonotype sharing between individuals. Different laboratories and diverse techniques were used to prepare libraries and sequence TCR repertoires, to increase sequencing depth and limit assay-specific biases. For each donor, CD4 naive and CD4 memory were each given three plates, CD8 naive was given two plates, and CD8 memory was given one plate. Between about 0.9 and 10 billion PBMCs per donor were obtained by leukapheresis.

As concerns this clone: What this receptor recognizes is not known. No quality values exist for individual bases; no much larger clone is one base distant.

Using the deep immunoSEQ assay, multiplex PCR amplified TCR CDR3 regions from genomic DNA. For each cell subset, the extracted genomic DNA was distributed evenly across all wells of several immunoSEQ 96-well plates, and each plate served as one replicate. Each replicate PCR for sorted subsets received around 200 ng genomic DNA, equal to 28,000 or so T cell genomes. The purified libraries were quantified using a Qubit 3.0 fluorometer, sized with a Bioanalyzer 2100, and then quantified again using the KAPA Library Quantification kit. Every immunoSEQ 96-well plate was sequenced on a separate single-read 150-cycle Illumina NextSeq 550 flow cell. In the original analysis: Because only junctional sequences without quality scores were contained in the immunoSEQ output, filtering matching that applied to full-length reads could not be performed. To assign V/J genes and CDR3, sequences were annotated using PyIR, a Python wrapper for IgBLAST v1.9, with IMGT germline references. Any read was removed if the V/J assignment was weak (E-value above 1e-6), the CDR3 was missing, or the read contained stop codons, out-of-frame junctions, or ambiguous translated residues. V3J clonotypes were defined as sequences sharing the same inferred V gene, J gene, and CDR3 amino acid sequence. Percentage overlap between repertoires was calculated by dividing the number of shared unique clonotypes by the size of the smaller repertoire. Three approaches were used to assess repertoire richness: RTK rarefaction, the Chao1 estimator, and Recon v2.1 estimates of unobserved clonotypes. OLGA was used to compute generation probabilities for all TCRbeta clonotypes that the gDNA method yielded from a handful of donors. TCRdb took over this immuneACCESS table, retaining in-frame rearrangements with V and J assigned. Such tables are incomplete; in checked studies, under half of the missing clones stem from an unresolved V gene, and the remainder is unexplained. V and J calls and clone size are given by that table; D and trimming were obtained from the DNA. Here the sample has about 340,000 clones; less than 75% occur a single time. Around 9.3% of the sample rests with the top ten.

What the work shows at the level of the full study, not this receptor alone: Rarefaction of sorted-subset datasets indicated incomplete sequencing despite the large sequencing depth. Pairwise subsampling indicated that sequencing depth was expected to affect the degree of clonotype sharing among donors. The small number of donors limited the genetic and exposure-history diversity represented. Compared with non-shared clonotypes, the clonotypes found in all four sorted-subset donors had higher generation probabilities. Naive subsets generally had larger estimated clonotype richness than memory subsets. Sharing across several donors was observed for about 4.8% of naive CD4, under 4% of naive CD8, roughly 2.3% of memory CD4, and less than 0.45% of memory CD8 clonotypes. Sampling was restricted to blood, and TCR repertoires in tissues likely differ from the TCR repertoires found in blood.

Trimming at the junction amounts to 2 bases on V and 9 bases on J, and the germline ends lie 11 bases apart. Looking up the germline V gene yields CDR1 SGHRS and CDR2 YFSETQ. Including the terminal cysteine and phenylalanine, the CDR3 comprises 13 residues. CDR3 DNA only is kept here, 39 bases in frame from base 1. Healthy HIV-negative adults with no recently reported acute infections or vaccinations were included as donors. All donors were Caucasian adults living in Nashville, Tennessee, USA. Magnetic negative selection was used to enrich CD4+ T cells, after which naive cells were positively selected on CD45RA and the negative fraction became the memory subset. After blood collection by leukapheresis, PBMCs were isolated using Ficoll-Histopaque density gradient centrifugation and then cryopreserved in the vapor phase of liquid nitrogen. Analytical flow cytometry was used to check the purity and quantity of every magnetically sorted T cell population. Genomic DNA was isolated from each sorted fraction and quantified by UV absorbance on a Nanodrop 2000c.

Recombination linked TRBV5-1 to TRBJ2-2; the D gene is not confidently resolved. What was sequenced was memory CD4+ T cells sorted from blood. According to the study, the label for this sample's cell subset or site signals: CD45RA-negative fraction. This TCR was sampled from a young man in good health. The CDR3 has the sequence CASSFVESRELFF. The DNA sequence reads TGCGCCAGCAGCTTCGTGGAGTCCCGGGAGCTGTTTTTT.